A few counts support the clone carrying this TCR beta chain. The record originates from a study of blood T cell repertoires in COVID-19. The V gene end was trimmed by 1 base and the J gene end by 4 bases; junction bases not matched to a gene: 3. The CDR3 consists of 15 residues. Germline lookup yields CDR1 KGHSH and CDR2 LQKENI. Assay used: immunoSEQ multiplex PCR; TCRdb lists only in-frame clones, some missing. The sample has over 200,000 clones, around 90% seen once. The sequence was obtained from a man between 18 and 35 years old with acute COVID-19. This chain connects TRBV18 to TRBJ1-4, with 7 bases aligning to TRBD1. Sample: PBMCs or T cells enriched from blood (not recorded which). DNA for the CDR3: TGTGCCAGCTCACCACAGGGACAGATTAATGAAAAACTGTTTTTT. Amino acid sequence: CASSPQGQINEKLFF.